Listed below are T cell receptor beta chains from one sample, sequenced in a study of blood T cell repertoires in COVID-19. Here immunoSEQ multiplex PCR was the method, and the copy in TCRdb shows in-frame clones only, minus some. This sample carries under 150,000 clones, approximately 91% of them seen once, and the ten largest clones take 2.3%. Source material: peripheral blood. The receptors come from a human donor in a cohort sampled during active COVID-19. Each CDR3 is given with its conserved first and last residue. The D gene is left open where the match is weak. For some rows the clone size is stated as once, few or many, or as a class when expanded; others skip it.

cdr3_length	clone_size	d_call	v_call	j_call	cdr3_nt	cdr3_aa
15	-	TRBD2	TRBV6-5	TRBJ2-5	TGTGCCAGCAGGCCTCTGCGGGGGGGCGAGGAGACCCAGTACTTC	CASRPLRGGEETQYF
16	-	-	TRBV5-1	TRBJ1-2	TGCGCCAGCAGCTTGGATCAGGTCTCCATCGCCTATGGCTACACCTTC	CASSLDQVSIAYGYTF
16	-	TRBD1	TRBV28	TRBJ2-2	TGTGCCAGCAGCCTCTCGGACAGGGCGGGCACCGGGGAGCTGTTTTTT	CASSLSDRAGTGELFF
15	few	-	TRBV13	TRBJ2-1	TGTGCCAGCAGCTTAATTACGCTAGATTACAATGAGCAGTTCTTC	CASSLITLDYNEQFF
12	-	-	TRBV9	TRBJ2-5	TGTGCCAGCAGCCCGGCCGGGGAGACCCAGTACTTC	CASSPAGETQYF
12	-	-	TRBV19	TRBJ2-2	TGTGCCAGTAGAATCGGTTGGTCGGAGCTGTTTTTT	CASRIGWSELFF
17	-	TRBD1	TRBV4-1	TRBJ2-1	TGCGCCAGCAGCCAAGACAGAGGGACAGGACTTTACAATGAGCAGTTCTTC	CASSQDRGTGLYNEQFF
16	-	-	TRBV5-4	TRBJ2-7	TGTGCCAGCAGCTTGTCGCCCTACTCCGGGTCCTACGAGCAGTACTTC	CASSLSPYSGSYEQYF
20	-	TRBD2	TRBV9	TRBJ2-7	TGTGCCAGCAGCCCGTATGCGCTGGGACTAGCGGGAGTTGGAACCTACGAGCAGTACTTC	CASSPYALGLAGVGTYEQYF
15	-	TRBD1	TRBV7-2	TRBJ2-3	TGTGCCAGCAGCTTAGACAGGGGGCTGACAGATACGCAGTATTTT	CASSLDRGLTDTQYF
13	-	TRBD1	TRBV3-1/TRBV3-2	TRBJ2-5	TGTGCCAGCAGAGAGGGACAGCGGGAGACCCAGTACTTC	CASREGQRETQYF
17	-	TRBD1	TRBV23-1	TRBJ1-1	TGCGCCAGCAGTCGACACAGGGGCGAGATTCAAAACACTGAAGCTTTCTTT	CASSRHRGEIQNTEAFF
15	-	-	TRBV5-4	TRBJ2-5	TGTGCCAGCAGCCCCACGGGTGGGGCTCAAGAGACCCAGTACTTC	CASSPTGGAQETQYF
17	once	TRBD1	TRBV7-2	TRBJ1-5	TGTGCCAGCAGCTTAGGGGCAGGGGGAAGGGGCAATCAGCCCCAGCATTTT	CASSLGAGGRGNQPQHF
19	-	-	TRBV6-2/TRBV6-3	TRBJ2-1	TGTGCCAGCAGTTACTCGATACTAGGGCGAAACATAAATCGCCTGGAGCAGTTCTTC	CASSYSILGRNINRLEQFF
16	-	-	TRBV10-3	TRBJ1-5	TGTGCCATCAGTGGACAGGATGAGAGGACCAATCAGCCCCAGCATTTT	CAISGQDERTNQPQHF
16	-	TRBD2	TRBV28	TRBJ2-4	TGTGCCAGCAGTTTGTGGGCTAGCGGGGGGAAAGACATTCAGTACTTC	CASSLWASGGKDIQYF
13	-	-	TRBV4-1	TRBJ1-1	TGCGCCAGCAGCCAGGACAGGAACACTGAAGCTTTCTTT	CASSQDRNTEAFF
16	-	TRBD1	TRBV19	TRBJ2-7	TGTGCCAGTAGTACTCCCGGGACAGGGGGCGATTACGAGCAGTACTTC	CASSTPGTGGDYEQYF
15	once	-	TRBV11-2	TRBJ2-7	TGTGCCAGCATCGACCCCGGGTTACCTATCCACGAGCAGTACTTC	CASIDPGLPIHEQYF
16	-	TRBD2	TRBV4-1	TRBJ2-7	TGCGCCAGCAGCCATGACCGGGGGGAGGGCACCTACGAGCAGTACTTC	CASSHDRGEGTYEQYF
14	-	TRBD2	TRBV7-2	TRBJ2-1	TGTGCCAGCAGCTCCCGCGGGGGGGAGGTTGAGCAGTTCTTC	CASSSRGGEVEQFF
13	-	-	TRBV5-6	TRBJ1-6	TGTGCCAGCAGCTTTTGGAGGGTTTCACCCCTCCACTTT	CASSFWRVSPLHF
15	-	-	TRBV4-1	TRBJ2-1	TGCGCCAGCAGCCAAGATATCGGGATCGGCAATGAGCAGTTCTTC	CASSQDIGIGNEQFF
18	-	TRBD1	TRBV11-2	TRBJ1-1	TGTGCCAGCAGCTTAAGGACAGGGGCTATCGAAATGAACACTGAAGCTTTCTTT	CASSLRTGAIEMNTEAFF
16	-	-	TRBV18	TRBJ2-5	TGTGCCAGCTCACGACCAGGTCGAGGGGGTGAGGAGACCCAGTACTTC	CASSRPGRGGEETQYF
18	-	TRBD1	TRBV24-1	TRBJ2-1	TGTGCCACCAGTGACCGCCCGGGGACAGGGAGTCCCTACAATGAGCAGTTCTTC	CATSDRPGTGSPYNEQFF
14	-	TRBD1	TRBV29-1	TRBJ1-5	TGCAGCGTTGTGGTTGGACAGGGGAATCAGCCCCAGCATTTT	CSVVVGQGNQPQHF
15	-	TRBD1	TRBV5-5	TRBJ1-5	TGTGCCAGCAGCGCCGACAGGGGACGAAATCAGCCCCAGCATTTT	CASSADRGRNQPQHF
14	-	TRBD1	TRBV10-3	TRBJ2-7	TGTGCCATCAGTGAGTCTACAGGGGCCCACGAGCAGTACTTC	CAISESTGAHEQYF
13	-	TRBD1	TRBV30	TRBJ1-2	TGTGCCTGGACTAAACAGGGGTGGAGCGGCTACACCTTC	CAWTKQGWSGYTF
16	-	-	TRBV6-2/TRBV6-3	TRBJ2-5	TGTGCCAGCAGTTACCCCCAGGGACTCTTTCAAGAGACCCAGTACTTC	CASSYPQGLFQETQYF
15	-	-	TRBV6-6	TRBJ2-6	TGTGCCAGCAGTATTTACAGCTCTGGGGCCAACGTCCTGACTTTC	CASSIYSSGANVLTF
14	-	-	TRBV4-2	TRBJ1-1	TGTGCCAGCAGCCAAGGGCCCGCGAACACTGAAGCTTTCTTT	CASSQGPANTEAFF
14	-	TRBD1	TRBV6-2/TRBV6-3	TRBJ1-1	TGTGCCAGCAGTTTTTCCCGGACAGGGGGAGAAGCTTTCTTT	CASSFSRTGGEAFF
14	-	TRBD1	TRBV2	TRBJ1-1	TGTGCCAGCAGTTGGACAGGGCAAGGCACTGAAGCTTTCTTT	CASSWTGQGTEAFF
15	-	TRBD1	TRBV6-4	TRBJ2-7	TGTGCCAGCACCTCTAAAGCGTACAGGGGGTCGGAACAGTACTTC	CASTSKAYRGSEQYF
16	-	-	TRBV28	TRBJ1-6	TGTGCCGGGAGAGGGAGACTGGCGGGGGATAATTCACCCCTCCACTTT	CAGRGRLAGDNSPLHF
12	-	-	TRBV29-1	TRBJ2-5	TGCAGCGCCCTGACAGACCAAGAGACCCAGTACTTC	CSALTDQETQYF
17	-	TRBD2	TRBV18	TRBJ2-7	TGTGCCAGCTCACCTATAGAAAGCGGGGGCCTGCCGGGCGAGCAGTACTTC	CASSPIESGGLPGEQYF
16	-	TRBD2	TRBV19	TRBJ2-1	TGTGCCAGTACTATCAGCGGGAGCCCCCCCTACAATGAGCAGTTCTTC	CASTISGSPPYNEQFF
18	-	TRBD1	TRBV6-2/TRBV6-3	TRBJ2-2	TGTGCCAGCAGTTACCCATTTTTCCGGGACAGGCGGACCGGGGAGCTGTTTTTT	CASSYPFFRDRRTGELFF
12	-	-	TRBV30	TRBJ1-2	TGTGCCTGGGCCAAGGGGGTCTATGGCTACACCTTC	CAWAKGVYGYTF
13	-	-	TRBV28	TRBJ1-2	TGTGCCAGCAGCCTAACCGTTACCTATGGCTACACCTTC	CASSLTVTYGYTF
14	-	TRBD2	TRBV7-9	TRBJ2-1	TGTGCCAGCAGCTCGGGACTAGCCAGGAATGAGCAGTTCTTC	CASSSGLARNEQFF
17	-	TRBD1	TRBV4-3	TRBJ1-4	TGCGCCAGCAGCCAAGAACAGGGGGGATCCGGGATGGGAAAACTGTTTTTT	CASSQEQGGSGMGKLFF
16	-	-	TRBV28	TRBJ1-6	TGTGCCAGCAGTGGGGGGTTCCTCTCCTATAATTCACCCCTCCACTTT	CASSGGFLSYNSPLHF
15	once	TRBD1	TRBV7-9	TRBJ1-3	TGTGCCAGCAGCATGGACAGGGGCTCTGGAAACACCATATATTTT	CASSMDRGSGNTIYF
13	-	TRBD1	TRBV19	TRBJ1-5	TGTGCCAGTCGGGACAGTATAGGTCAGCCCCAGCATTTT	CASRDSIGQPQHF
14	-	TRBD1	TRBV28	TRBJ1-5	TGTGCCAGCAGTGGCTCGACAGGGGGTCAGCCCCAGCATTTT	CASSGSTGGQPQHF
14	-	TRBD1	TRBV24-1	TRBJ2-7	TGTGCCACCAGTCCGGGGGACAGGGAATACGAGCAGTACTTC	CATSPGDREYEQYF
14	-	-	TRBV14	TRBJ2-1	TGTGCCAGCAGCCAAGCGGGAGAACGCAATGAGCAGTTCTTC	CASSQAGERNEQFF
17	-	-	TRBV27	TRBJ1-4	TGTGCCAGCGGCCCGCGGCTAGGGGTTTGGGCTAATGAAAAACTGTTTTTT	CASGPRLGVWANEKLFF
16	-	-	TRBV25-1	TRBJ2-2	TGTGCCAGCAGTGAATTCGCGGGTGAAAGTCCCGGGGAGCTGTTTTTT	CASSEFAGESPGELFF